This entry features one T cell receptor (beta chain) sequence. These data come from a study of blood T cell repertoires in COVID-19. About the study: Acute and convalescent COVID-19 samples came from the United States, Italy and Spain.

Original analysis: Researchers report that nucleated cell counts were estimated from reference gene primer amplification. Generated by immunoSEQ multiplex PCR, the TCRdb table keeps only in-frame clones and is missing some. From that table come the V and J calls and clone size; the DNA was used to work out D and trimming. The sample yields about 140,000 clones, about four fifths seen once. Losses at the gene ends were 8 bases for V and 3 bases for J; bases not matched to a gene: 3. The CDR3 covers 11 residues. Germline V gene data show CDR1 as SQVTM and CDR2 as ANQGSEA. Sequencing used peripheral blood. The V and J genes are TRBV29-1 and TRBJ1-2; 7 positions match TRBD1. The receptor was isolated from a man in his 70s who had recovered from COVID-19. This CDR3 reads CSTTGDYGYTF. The CDR3 coding sequence is TGCAGCACCACAGGGGACTATGGCTACACCTTC.